These 23 T cell receptor beta chains came from one sample sequenced in a study of T cells expressing NK-cell markers. TCRdb re-called the 5' RACE reads; one entry per CDR3 protein, DNA not given. There are under 600,000 distinct CDR3 sequences in the sample, with under 1.5% held by the top ten. The sample was blood T cells: a sorted CD56 or NKG2C T cell subset, CD4+ or CD8+ T cells, or bulk PBMC T cells (not recorded which). The receptors here all came from a woman aged 50 to 60 in good health.

The rearrangement joins TRBV6-6 to TRBJ2-1; no DNA is available, so the TRBD1 call from TCRdb remains unchecked. Germline loops: CDR1 MNHNY, CDR2 SVGAGI (reference sequence). This CDR3 is built from 17 residues. This CDR3 reads CASSYSSGTGIYNEQFF.

The chain recombines TRBV6-1 with TRBJ1-2; TCRdb designates TRBD1, a call that cannot be tested without DNA. Germline CDR1 is MNHNS and CDR2 is SASEGT. The CDR3 totals 15 residues. CDR3: CASRPSTGGLIGYTF.

The rearrangement links TRBV6-1 to TRBJ2-5; TCRdb selects TRBD2, and the lack of DNA leaves this call unchecked. Germline V lookup: CDR1 MNHNS, CDR2 SASEGT. This CDR3 has 13 amino acids. CDR3 sequence: CASSKTSLGTQYF.

The rearrangement links TRBV5-1 to TRBJ2-2; the TRBD2 assignment by TCRdb is unverifiable without DNA. The CDR3 has 16 amino acids. The germline V gene encodes CDR1 SGHRS and CDR2 YFSETQ. The CDR3 protein is CASSLASGRPHGELFF.

This chain links TRBV27 with TRBJ2-5; no DNA is available, so the TRBD1 call from TCRdb remains unchecked. Germline V CDR1 and CDR2: MNHEY, SMNVEV (reference sequence). The CDR3 totals 14 residues. The CDR3 loop is CASMNLGLEETQYF.

J is TRBJ2-3 and V is TRBV3-1; TCRdb proposes TRBD1, but this gene call is untestable without DNA. Germline-derived CDR1 and CDR2 are LGHDT and YNNKEL (reference sequence). This CDR3 region has 16 residues. CDR3 protein: CASSHWGATSPDTQYF.

This chain uses TRBV4-1 with TRBJ2-1; TCRdb gives TRBD1 as the D gene, but with no DNA this cannot be confirmed. CDR1 is MGHRA and CDR2 is YSYEKL in the germline V gene. The length of the CDR3 is 16 residues. Here the CDR3 reads CASSQAAGRTVNEQFF.

The chain recombines TRBV10-3 with TRBJ1-6; TCRdb proposes TRBD1, but this gene call is untestable without DNA. Per the germline V gene, CDR1 is ENHRY and CDR2 is SYGVKD. CDR3 length equals 12 residues. The CDR3 sequence: CAMGQDNSPLHF.

V is TRBV29-1 and J is TRBJ2-5; lacking DNA, the TRBD1 call made by TCRdb goes unchecked. The CDR3 runs to 14 residues. Germline values: CDR1 SQVTM, CDR2 ANQGSEA. The chain's CDR3 is CSVPPGGVRETQYF.

This chain's CDR3 is CASSSDGDSGNTIYF. This rearrangement joins TRBV7-6 to TRBJ1-3. This CDR3 comprises 15 residues. Germline V gene sequence: CDR1 SGHVS, CDR2 FNYEAQ.

The chain has TRBV6-4 and TRBJ2-2; TCRdb indicates TRBD2, and absent DNA this call remains unverified. The germline V gene encodes CDR1 MRHNA and CDR2 SNTAGT. The CDR3 totals 13 residues. CDR3 protein: CASKRGDTGELFF.

The genes are TRBV9 and TRBJ2-5; the D call from TCRdb, TRBD1, cannot be confirmed without DNA. Germline CDR1 SGDLS, CDR2 YYNGEE. The length of the CDR3 is 14 residues. The CDR3 region is CASSVGQAGETQYF.

The V gene is TRBV11-3, the J gene TRBJ2-6. Germline V lookup: CDR1 SGHNT, CDR2 YENEEA. CDR3 size: 17 residues. The CDR3 reads CASSLHGIGSGANVLTF.

J is TRBJ2-5 and V is TRBV2; lacking DNA, the TRBD2 call made by TCRdb goes unchecked. Germline CDR1 SNHLY, CDR2 FYNNEI. The CDR3 covers 14 residues. CDR3 residues: CASSEGGRRETQYF. Based on the CDR3 plus reference TRBV2 and TRBJ2-5, the full variable domain is EPEVTQTPSHQVTQMGQEVILRCVPISNHLYFYWYRQILGQKVEFLVSFYNNEISEKSEIFDDQFSVERPDGSNFTLKIRSTKLEDSAMYFCASSEGGRRETQYFGPGTRLLVL.

The chain couples TRBV28 to TRBJ2-7; the TCRdb call, TRBD1, lacks DNA for checking. The CDR3 loop spans 14 amino acids. Germline CDR1 and CDR2: MDHEN and SYDVKM. The CDR3 is CASSPEPFSYEQYF.

The V gene is TRBV12-3 or TRBV12-4, the J gene TRBJ1-5; TCRdb gives TRBD1 as the D gene, but with no DNA this cannot be confirmed. This CDR3 has 16 residues. CDR3 in amino acids: CASSLGMGQGNQPQHF.

The chain's CDR3 is CASSLAGGTEQYF. V and J are TRBV3-1 and TRBJ2-7; TCRdb lists TRBD2, though no DNA is available to test this call. This CDR3 is 13 amino acids long. Per germline, CDR1 LGHDT and CDR2 YNNKEL (reference sequence).

The chain combines TRBV19 with TRBJ2-3; the D call of TRBD2 rests on TCRdb alone, since no DNA is present to check it. The CDR3 extends over 16 amino acids. Germline CDR1 reads LNHDA; CDR2 reads SQIVND (reference sequence). The CDR3 reads CASSMKLAGLTDTQYF.

J is TRBJ1-1 and V is TRBV12-3 or TRBV12-4; as DNA is missing, the TRBD1 call by TCRdb cannot be tested. CDR3 size: 15 residues. The CDR3: CASSFSGPGLSGAFF.

The chain employs TRBV28 and TRBJ1-5; the D call of TRBD1 rests on TCRdb alone, since no DNA is present to check it. The CDR3 has 15 amino acids. Germline CDR1 and CDR2: MDHEN and SYDVKM. CDR3 in amino acids: CASRPPRGLGQPQHF.

The chain carries TRBV20-1 and TRBJ2-7; the TCRdb call, TRBD1, lacks DNA for checking. The CDR3 is made up of 14 amino acids. In germline, CDR1 is DFQATT, CDR2 SNEGSKA (reference sequence). The CDR3 sequence is CSAPGTGGWYEQYF.

V gene TRBV3-1 combines with J gene TRBJ2-1; TCRdb names TRBD2, which stays unverified in the absence of DNA. The germline CDR1 and CDR2 sequences are LGHDT and YNNKEL (reference sequence). The CDR3 is 16 amino acids. This chain's CDR3 is CASSQDVTSGANEQFF.

This chain connects TRBV20-1 to TRBJ1-1. The CDR3 covers 11 residues. Germline V lookup: CDR1 DFQATT, CDR2 SNEGSKA (reference sequence). CDR3 amino acids: CSARVDLIPFF.